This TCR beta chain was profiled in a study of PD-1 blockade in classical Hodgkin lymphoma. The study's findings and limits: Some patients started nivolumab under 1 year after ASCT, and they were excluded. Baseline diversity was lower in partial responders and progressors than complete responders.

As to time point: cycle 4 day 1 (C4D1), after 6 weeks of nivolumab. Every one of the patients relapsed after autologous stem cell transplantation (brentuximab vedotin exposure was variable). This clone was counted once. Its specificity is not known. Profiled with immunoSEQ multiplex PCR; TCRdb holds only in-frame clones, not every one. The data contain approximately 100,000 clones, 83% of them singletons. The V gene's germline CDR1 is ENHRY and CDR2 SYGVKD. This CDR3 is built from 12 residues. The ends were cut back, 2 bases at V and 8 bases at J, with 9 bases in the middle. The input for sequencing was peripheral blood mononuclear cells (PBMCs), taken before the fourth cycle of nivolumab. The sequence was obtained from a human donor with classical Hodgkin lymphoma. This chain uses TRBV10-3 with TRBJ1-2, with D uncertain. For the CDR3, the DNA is TGTGCCATCAGTGAGGTAGCGGTCGGCTACACCTTC. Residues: CAISEVAVGYTF.